This T cell receptor beta chain emerged from a study of hypomethylating agent response in myelodysplastic syndrome. Study-level information: Patients with neither complete response nor hematologic improvement were classed non-responders.

There are 15 residues in the CDR3. The ends lost 2 bases at V and 3 bases at J; junction bases unmatched: 7. Germline lookup yields CDR1 SGHDT and CDR2 YYEEEE. The method was immunoSEQ multiplex PCR; TCRdb's version includes in-frame clones alone and lacks a portion of them. This table has 6,000 to 8,000 clones, roughly 80% appearing once. The V gene is TRBV5-6, the J gene TRBJ1-2, with 7 bases aligning to TRBD1. The material was bone marrow, obtained before or after starting hypomethylating agent treatment for myelodysplastic syndrome (not recorded which). This TCR was sampled from a human donor with myelodysplastic syndrome. The CDR3 is CASSLFDRVDYGYTF. The CDR3 coding sequence is TGTGCCAGCAGCTTATTTGACAGGGTTGACTATGGCTACACCTTC.